The 21 T cell receptor beta chains below were found in one sample sequenced in a study of cytomegalovirus exposure and HLA in healthy donors (dated by TCRdb to the late 2010s). The library was obtained by the immunoSEQ multiplex PCR assay. For the multiplex PCR, a mixture combining 60 forward primers for TCR Vbeta segments and 13 reverse primers for TCR Jbeta segments was used. Drawn from immuneACCESS, this table holds only the in-frame rearrangements with V and J called that TCRdb kept. Clones are partly lost; checked studies trace under half to an unresolved V gene and leave the rest unexplained. In this sample the table shows roughly 160,000 clones, approximately 80% of which occur a single time. The top ten clones comprise about 4.6% of the sample. Material for sequencing was PBMCs. The receptors were gathered from a man aged 40-55 years in good health and CMV-seronegative.

V gene TRBV9 combines with J gene TRBJ2-3, with D possibly matching TRBD1 (6 bases). The germline V gene has CDR1 SGDLS and CDR2 YYNGEE. The CDR3 totals 17 residues. V shed 0 bases and J shed 2 bases, with 16 bases lying between them. CDR3 in DNA: TGTGCCAGCAGCGTAGTGAGGGGGACCTTTGACACAGATACGCAGTATTTT. Residues: CASSVVRGTFDTDTQYF.

This chain links TRBV4-3 with TRBJ2-1; 9 nucleotides match TRBD2. Germline values: CDR1 LGHNA, CDR2 YSLEER. CDR3 size: 21 residues. Germline trimming cut 1 base from V and 1 base from J; bases unmatched to any gene: 17. CDR3 nucleotide sequence: TGCGCCAGCAGCCAAGTAGAGATCGCCCAGCGGGGGGTAGTGTCCTACAATGAGCAGTTCTTC. Its protein product is CASSQVEIAQRGVVSYNEQFF.

V is TRBV9 and J is TRBJ1-2; D is undetermined. V dropped 3 bases and J dropped 8 bases, with 14 bases sitting between them. The CDR3 runs to 13 residues. Germline V gene data show CDR1 as SGDLS and CDR2 as YYNGEE. The CDR3 DNA follows: TGTGCCAGCAGCGGACGGACCGGGAACGGCTACACCTTC. Translated: CASSGRTGNGYTF.

Note on this clone: An end of the junction differs from the germline gene, which may be a read error. The rearrangement uses TRBV7-7 and TRBJ2-2; D possibly corresponds to TRBD1 (6 bases). Germline CDR1 and CDR2: SSHAT and FNYEAQ (reference sequence). CDR3 length: 14 residues. The CDR3 nucleotides are TGTGCTAGCAGTCCAACAGGGTACCCCGGGGAGCTGTTTTTT. This encodes CASSPTGYPGELFF.

This clone was detected a few times. V gene TRBV30 combines with J gene TRBJ1-2; D unclear. The CDR3 contains 12 residues. V lost 1 base and J 8 bases, leaving 11 bases between the germline ends. CDR1 and CDR2 (germline): GTSNPN, SVGIG (reference sequence). CDR3 nucleotides: TGTGCCTGGAGTGAGCAGGCCCCAGGCTACACCTTC. Amino acids: CAWSEQAPGYTF.

This rearrangement joins TRBV5-1 to TRBJ2-3; TRBD2 matches at 10 bases. This CDR3 comprises 16 residues. Germline V gives CDR1 SGHRS, CDR2 YFSETQ. V was clipped by 3 bases and J by 1 base; unmatched bases: 5. CDR3: CASSWVAGGRTDTQYF. The DNA for the CDR3 is TGCGCCAGCAGCTGGGTAGCGGGGGGCCGCACAGATACGCAGTATTTT.

This clone was observed a single time. This chain joins TRBV9 and TRBJ2-2; TRBD1 agrees at 7 bases. This CDR3 region has 17 residues. The V gene's germline CDR1 is SGDLS and CDR2 YYNGEE. J was trimmed by 0 bases and V by 3 bases; bases with no gene match: 8. The CDR3 loop is CASSDPTGTANTGELFF. As DNA, the CDR3 is TGTGCCAGCAGCGACCCAACCGGGACAGCGAACACCGGGGAGCTGTTTTTT.

This chain connects TRBV7-9 to TRBJ2-5, with TRBD2 matching over 12 bases. This CDR3 spans 15 amino acids. Germline lookup yields CDR1 SEHNR and CDR2 FQNEAQ (reference sequence). J was trimmed by 4 bases and V by 1 base; bases with no gene match: 1. The DNA for the CDR3 is TGTGCCAGCAGCTTAGTGGGACTAGCGGGAGAGACCCAGTACTTC. Amino acids: CASSLVGLAGETQYF.

The J gene is TRBJ2-7, the V gene TRBV7-8; 7 bases map to TRBD1. Trimming at V came to 0 bases and at J to 2 bases, leaving 4 bases not matched to a gene. Germline V gene sequence: CDR1 SGHVS, CDR2 FQNEAQ. This CDR3 has 15 amino acids. CDR3 in DNA: TGTGCCAGCAGCTTAGCGGTCACAGGGGCCTACGAGCAGTACTTC. Protein product: CASSLAVTGAYEQYF.

The chain has TRBV4-2 and TRBJ1-6; D is ambiguous. There are 12 residues in the CDR3. Germline CDR1 and CDR2: LGHNA and YNFKEQ. V lost 4 bases and J 7 bases, leaving 5 bases between the germline ends. The CDR3 DNA sequence: TGTGCCAGCAGCCGAGGAAATTCACCCCTCCACTTT. Translating gives CASSRGNSPLHF.

V usage is TRBV7-9 and J usage is TRBJ2-7; 8 bases map to TRBD1. This CDR3 is 14 amino acids long. Losses at the gene ends were 5 bases for V and 2 bases for J; bases not matched to a gene: 5. CDR1 is SEHNR, CDR2 FQNEAQ, per germline (reference sequence). This CDR3 reads CASSPGQGPYEQYF. The CDR3 coding sequence is TGTGCCAGCAGCCCCGGACAGGGCCCCTACGAGCAGTACTTC.

CDR3 DNA sequence: TGTGCCAGCAGCCAAGGTACAGGGGGTGACACTGAAGCTTTCTTT. Translated: CASSQGTGGDTEAFF. The gene calls are TRBV4-2 and TRBJ1-1; 8 nucleotides agree with TRBD1. V trimming: 1 base; J trimming: 3 bases; junction bases outside the gene matches: 4. The CDR3 consists of 15 residues. The germline V gene encodes CDR1 LGHNA and CDR2 YNFKEQ.

A remark on this clone: The same CDR3 arises from other DNA sequences in this sample as well. The chain employs TRBV5-1 and TRBJ2-7; D may be TRBD2 (5 bases). Germline V CDR1 and CDR2: SGHRS, YFSETQ. The length of the CDR3 is 13 residues. V was trimmed by 3 bases and J by 2 bases, leaving 9 bases between them. The CDR3 nucleotides read TGCGCCAGCAGCTCTGCCGGGACCTACGAGCAGTACTTC. This sequence encodes CASSSAGTYEQYF.

The chain employs TRBV27 and TRBJ1-2; tentatively, D is TRBD1 (6 bases). The CDR3 totals 13 residues. From germline, CDR1 is MNHEY and CDR2 SMNVEV (reference sequence). The V gene lost 5 bases and the J gene lost 8 bases, with 15 bases spanning the gap. The CDR3 DNA is TGTGCCAGCAGTATTACAGGGTGGGACGGCTACACCTTC. Its translation: CASSITGWDGYTF.

The chain recombines TRBV14 with TRBJ1-2; D unresolved. Trimming left V 4 bases short and J 8 bases short, with 17 bases between. CDR3 length: 14 amino acids. Germline CDR1 is SGHDN and CDR2 is FVKESK. CDR3 region: CASSPSTIGLGYTF. Here the CDR3 DNA reads TGTGCCAGCAGCCCCTCCACTATTGGCCTCGGCTACACCTTC.

V gene TRBV11-3 combines with J gene TRBJ2-1; D is ambiguous. This CDR3 comprises 13 residues. The ends were cut back, 2 bases at V and 4 bases at J, with 6 bases in the middle. Germline lookup yields CDR1 SGHNT and CDR2 YENEEA. The CDR3: CASSLRSYNEQFF. DNA for the CDR3: TGTGCCAGCAGCTTACGGTCGTACAATGAGCAGTTCTTC.

The CDR3 nucleotides are TGTGCCAGAACCGGGACATCAGACACCATATATTTT. Translation: CARTGTSDTIYF. V is TRBV2 and J is TRBJ1-3, with a possible D match to TRBD1 (6 bases). This CDR3 is 12 amino acids long. The V end was cut by 9 bases, the J end by 8 bases, with 14 bases between. CDR1 and CDR2 (germline): SNHLY, FYNNEI.

The genes are TRBV10-3 and TRBJ2-2, with 11 bases identical to TRBD2. CDR1 is ENHRY and CDR2 is SYGVKD in the germline V gene. The CDR3 spans 15 residues. V trimming: 4 bases; J trimming: 4 bases; junction bases outside the gene matches: 2. The CDR3 region has the DNA TGTGCCATCAGTGTAGCGGGGGGGCTCACCGGGGAGCTGTTTTTT. Amino acid sequence: CAISVAGGLTGELFF.

The chain carries TRBV27 and TRBJ2-7; 9 bases are a match to TRBD1. The ends lost 2 bases at V and 3 bases at J; junction bases unmatched: 2. Germline CDR1 MNHEY, CDR2 SMNVEV (reference sequence). The CDR3 runs 14 residues. CDR3 sequence (DNA): TGTGCCAGCAGTTTAGGGGACAGGGTCTACGAGCAGTACTTC. Translating gives CASSLGDRVYEQYF.

The chain employs TRBV9 and TRBJ2-2; 12 nucleotides match TRBD2. V lost 2 bases, J lost 1 base, and 6 bases stayed unmatched. Looked up from germline, CDR1 is SGDLS and CDR2 is YYNGEE. This CDR3 is 18 amino acids long. The DNA for the CDR3 is TGTGCCAGCAGCGTGTCGACTAGCGGGGGTTTGAACACCGGGGAGCTGTTTTTT. It is translated as CASSVSTSGGLNTGELFF.

The chain carries TRBV20-1 and TRBJ2-5; TRBD1 matches at 7 bases. The CDR3 spans 11 residues. The V segment lost 6 bases and the J segment 2 bases; nucleotides outside the gene matches: 0. In germline, CDR1 is DFQATT, CDR2 SNEGSKA (reference sequence). This chain's CDR3 is CSADRQETQYF. As DNA, the CDR3 is TGCAGTGCGGACAGGCAAGAGACCCAGTACTTC.